The entry below describes one T cell receptor beta chain. CDR1 is MNHEY and CDR2 is SVGAGI in the germline V gene. The V end was cut by 2 bases, the J end by 7 bases, with 6 bases between. The CDR3 extends over 11 amino acids. The data stem from a study of T cell changes during pregnancy in multiple sclerosis. Profiled with immunoSEQ multiplex PCR; TCRdb holds only in-frame clones, not every one. This sample yields under 110,000 clones, of which just under 95% are seen a single time; approximately 1.6% belongs to the top ten. This sequence joins TRBV6-5 and TRBJ2-7, with D maybe TRBD2 (6 bases). This specimen consisted of peripheral blood, obtained after pregnancy. The receptor was isolated from a female donor with multiple sclerosis, enrolled in a pregnancy study. The CDR3, as DNA: TGTGCCAGCAGTTACGGGAGGGAGCAGTACTTC. It encodes CASSYGREQYF.